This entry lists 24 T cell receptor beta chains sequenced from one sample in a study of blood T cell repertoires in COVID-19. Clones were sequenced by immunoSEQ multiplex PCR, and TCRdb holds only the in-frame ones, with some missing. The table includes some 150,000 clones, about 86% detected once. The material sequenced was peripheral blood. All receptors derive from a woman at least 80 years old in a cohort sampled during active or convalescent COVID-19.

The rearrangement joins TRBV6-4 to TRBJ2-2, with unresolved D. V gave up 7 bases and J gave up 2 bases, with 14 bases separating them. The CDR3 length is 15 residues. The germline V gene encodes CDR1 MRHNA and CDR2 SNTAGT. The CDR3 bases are TGTGCCAGCACTCCCGTTGCAGGAAACACCGGGGAGCTGTTTTTT. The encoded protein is CASTPVAGNTGELFF.

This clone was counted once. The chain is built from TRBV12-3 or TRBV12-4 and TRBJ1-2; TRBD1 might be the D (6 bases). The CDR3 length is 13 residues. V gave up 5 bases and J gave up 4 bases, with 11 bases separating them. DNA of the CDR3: TGTGCCAGCAGTACGACAGGACGCTATGGCTACACCTTC. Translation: CASSTTGRYGYTF.

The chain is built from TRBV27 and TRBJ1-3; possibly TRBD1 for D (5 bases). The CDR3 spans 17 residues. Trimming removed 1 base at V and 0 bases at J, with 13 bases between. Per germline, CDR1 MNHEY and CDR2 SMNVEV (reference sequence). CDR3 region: CASSLFPGKISGNTIYF. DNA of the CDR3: TGTGCCAGCAGTTTATTCCCAGGGAAGATCTCTGGAAACACCATATATTTT.

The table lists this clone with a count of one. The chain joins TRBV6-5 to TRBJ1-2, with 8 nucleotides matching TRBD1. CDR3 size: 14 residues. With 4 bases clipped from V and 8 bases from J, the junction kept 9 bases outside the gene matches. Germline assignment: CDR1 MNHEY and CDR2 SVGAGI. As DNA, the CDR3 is TGTGCCAGCAGTTCTACCGGACAGGGCGGAGGCTACACCTTC. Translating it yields CASSSTGQGGGYTF.

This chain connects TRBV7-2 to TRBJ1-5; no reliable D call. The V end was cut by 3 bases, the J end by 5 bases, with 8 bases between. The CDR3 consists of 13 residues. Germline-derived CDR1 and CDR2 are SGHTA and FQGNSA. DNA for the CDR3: TGTGCCAGCAGCTTCCTAATCTATCAGCCCCAGCATTTT. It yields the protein CASSFLIYQPQHF. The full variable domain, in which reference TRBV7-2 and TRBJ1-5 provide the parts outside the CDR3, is GAGVSQSPSNKVTEKGKDVELRCDPISGHTALYWYRQSLGQGLEFLIYFQGNSAPDKSGLPSDRFSAERTGGSVSTLTIQRTQQEDSAVYLCASSFLIYQPQHFGDGTRLSIL.

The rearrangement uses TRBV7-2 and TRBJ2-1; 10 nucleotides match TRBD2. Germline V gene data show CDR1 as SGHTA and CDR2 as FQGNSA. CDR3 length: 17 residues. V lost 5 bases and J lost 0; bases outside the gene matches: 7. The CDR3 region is CASSRTSGRPSYNEQFF. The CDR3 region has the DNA TGTGCCAGCAGCCGGACTAGCGGTCGTCCCTCCTACAATGAGCAGTTCTTC.

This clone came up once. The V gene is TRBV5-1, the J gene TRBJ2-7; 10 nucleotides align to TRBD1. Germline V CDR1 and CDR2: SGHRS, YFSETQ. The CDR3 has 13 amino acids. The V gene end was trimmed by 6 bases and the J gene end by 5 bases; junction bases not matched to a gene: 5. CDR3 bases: TGCGCCAGCAAGGAGACAGGGGGCAACGAGCAGTACTTC. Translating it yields CASKETGGNEQYF. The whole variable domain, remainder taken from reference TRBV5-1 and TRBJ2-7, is KAGVTQTPRYLIKTRGQQVTLSCSPISGHRSVSWYQQTPGQGLQFLFEYFSETQRNKGNFPGRFSGRQFSNSRSEMNVSTLELGDSALYLCASKETGGNEQYFGPGTRLTVT.

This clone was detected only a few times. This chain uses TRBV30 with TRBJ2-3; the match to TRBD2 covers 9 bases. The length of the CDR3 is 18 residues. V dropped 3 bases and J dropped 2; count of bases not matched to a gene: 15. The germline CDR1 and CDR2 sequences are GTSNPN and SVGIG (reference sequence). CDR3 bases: TGTGCCTGGAGCGCGACGCCCCGGGCTAGCGGGAACACAGATACGCAGTATTTT. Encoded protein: CAWSATPRASGNTDTQYF.

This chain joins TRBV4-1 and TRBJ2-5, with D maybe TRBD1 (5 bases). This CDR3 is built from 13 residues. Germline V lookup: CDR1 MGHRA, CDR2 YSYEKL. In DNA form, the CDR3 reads TGCGCTCCCGAATGGACACGAGAAGAGACCCAGTACTTC. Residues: CAPEWTREETQYF.

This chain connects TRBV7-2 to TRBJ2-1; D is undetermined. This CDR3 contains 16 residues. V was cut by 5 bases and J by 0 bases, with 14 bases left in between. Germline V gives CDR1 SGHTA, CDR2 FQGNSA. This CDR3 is CASSLSVRSSYNEQFF. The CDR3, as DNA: TGTGCCAGCAGCCTGTCCGTCAGATCCTCCTACAATGAGCAGTTCTTC.

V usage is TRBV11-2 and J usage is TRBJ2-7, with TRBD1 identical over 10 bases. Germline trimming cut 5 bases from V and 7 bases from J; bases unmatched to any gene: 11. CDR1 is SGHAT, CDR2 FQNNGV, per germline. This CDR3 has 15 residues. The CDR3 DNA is TGTGCCAGCAGCATCCGGGACAGGGGAATGGGTGAGCAGTACTTC. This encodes CASSIRDRGMGEQYF.

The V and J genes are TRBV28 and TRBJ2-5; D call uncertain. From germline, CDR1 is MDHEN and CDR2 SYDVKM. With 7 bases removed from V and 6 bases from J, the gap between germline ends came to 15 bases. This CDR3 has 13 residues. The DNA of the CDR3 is TGTGCCAGCAAGCAACCCGGGTCCAAGACCCAGTACTTC. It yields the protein CASKQPGSKTQYF.

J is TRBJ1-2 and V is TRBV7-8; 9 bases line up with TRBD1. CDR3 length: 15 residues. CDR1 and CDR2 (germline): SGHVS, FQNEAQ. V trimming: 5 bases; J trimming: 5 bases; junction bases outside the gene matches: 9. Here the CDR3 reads CASSPGQGRGYGYTF. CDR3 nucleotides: TGTGCCAGCAGCCCCGGACAGGGGAGAGGGTATGGCTACACCTTC. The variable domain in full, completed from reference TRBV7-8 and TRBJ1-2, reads GAGVSQSPRYKVAKRGQDVALRCDPISGHVSLFWYQQALGQGPEFLTYFQNEAQLDKSGLPSDRFFAERPEGSVSTLKIQRTQQEDSAVYLCASSPGQGRGYGYTFGSGTRLTVV.

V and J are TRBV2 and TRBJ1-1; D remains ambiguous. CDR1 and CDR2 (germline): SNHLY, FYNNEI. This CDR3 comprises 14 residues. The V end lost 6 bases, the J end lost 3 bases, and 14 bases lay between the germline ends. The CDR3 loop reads CASRTTWGDTEAFF. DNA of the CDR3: TGTGCCAGCAGGACGACTTGGGGAGACACTGAAGCTTTCTTT.

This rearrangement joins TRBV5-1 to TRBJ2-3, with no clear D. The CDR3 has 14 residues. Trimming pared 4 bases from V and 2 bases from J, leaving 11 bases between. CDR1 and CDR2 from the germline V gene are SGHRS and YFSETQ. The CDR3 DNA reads TGCGCCAGCAGCAGACAAATTCCCACAGATACGCAGTATTTT. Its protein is CASSRQIPTDTQYF.

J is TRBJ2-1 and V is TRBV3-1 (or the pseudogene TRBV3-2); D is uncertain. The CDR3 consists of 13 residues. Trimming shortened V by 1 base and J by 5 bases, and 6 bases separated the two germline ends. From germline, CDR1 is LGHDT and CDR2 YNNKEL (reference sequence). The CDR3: CASSQALNNEQFF. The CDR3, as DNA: TGTGCCAGCAGCCAAGCCCTAAACAATGAGCAGTTCTTC.

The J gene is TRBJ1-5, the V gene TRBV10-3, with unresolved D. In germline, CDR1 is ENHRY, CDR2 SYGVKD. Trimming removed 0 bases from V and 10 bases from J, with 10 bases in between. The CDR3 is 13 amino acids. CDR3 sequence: CAISESAGRPQHF. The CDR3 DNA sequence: TGTGCCATCAGTGAGTCGGCAGGTAGACCCCAGCATTTT.

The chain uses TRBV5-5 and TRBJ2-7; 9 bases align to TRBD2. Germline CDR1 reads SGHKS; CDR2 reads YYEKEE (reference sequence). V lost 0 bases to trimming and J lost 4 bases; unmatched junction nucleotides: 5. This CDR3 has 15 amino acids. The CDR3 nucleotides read TGTGCCAGCAGCTTGGCGGCGGGAGGGCCTTACGAGCAGTACGTC. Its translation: CASSLAAGGPYEQYV.

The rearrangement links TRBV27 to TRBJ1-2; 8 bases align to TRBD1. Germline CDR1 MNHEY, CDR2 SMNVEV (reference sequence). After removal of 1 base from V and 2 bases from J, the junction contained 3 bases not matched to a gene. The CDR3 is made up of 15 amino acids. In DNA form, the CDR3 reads TGTGCCAGCAGTTTATTGTCAGGGGGCAACTATGGCTACACCTTC. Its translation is CASSLLSGGNYGYTF.

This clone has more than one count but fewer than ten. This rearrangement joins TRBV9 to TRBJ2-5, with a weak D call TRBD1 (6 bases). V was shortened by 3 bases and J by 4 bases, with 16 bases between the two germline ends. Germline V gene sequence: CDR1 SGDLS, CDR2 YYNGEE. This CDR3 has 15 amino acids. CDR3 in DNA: TGTGCCAGCAGCGCCCGGATCCTCAGGGGAGAGACCCAGTACTTC. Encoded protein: CASSARILRGETQYF.

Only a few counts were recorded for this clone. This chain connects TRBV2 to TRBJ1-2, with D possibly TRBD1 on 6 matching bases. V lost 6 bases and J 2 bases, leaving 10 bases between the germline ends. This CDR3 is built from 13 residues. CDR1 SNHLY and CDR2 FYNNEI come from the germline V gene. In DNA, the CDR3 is TGTGCCAGCAGGAACAGGGTCAACTATGGCTACACCTTC. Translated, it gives CASRNRVNYGYTF.

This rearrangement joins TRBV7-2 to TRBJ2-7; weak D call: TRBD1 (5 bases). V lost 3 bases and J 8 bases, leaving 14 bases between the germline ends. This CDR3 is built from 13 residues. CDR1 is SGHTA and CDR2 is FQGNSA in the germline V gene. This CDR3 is CASSFQGVGKQYF. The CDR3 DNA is TGTGCCAGCAGCTTTCAAGGGGTGGGAAAGCAGTACTTC.

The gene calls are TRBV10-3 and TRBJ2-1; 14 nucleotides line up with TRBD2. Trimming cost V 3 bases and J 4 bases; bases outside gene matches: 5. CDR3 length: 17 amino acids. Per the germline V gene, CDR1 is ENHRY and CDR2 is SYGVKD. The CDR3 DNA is TGTGCCATCAGTGAATCGGGGACTAGCGGGGGTTACAATGAGCAGTTCTTC. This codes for CAISESGTSGGYNEQFF.

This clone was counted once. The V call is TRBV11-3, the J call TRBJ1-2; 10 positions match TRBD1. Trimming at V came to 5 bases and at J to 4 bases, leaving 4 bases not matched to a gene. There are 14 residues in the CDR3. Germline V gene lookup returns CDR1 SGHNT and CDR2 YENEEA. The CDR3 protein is CASSAGQGTYGYTF. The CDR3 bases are TGTGCCAGCAGCGCGGGACAGGGGACCTATGGCTACACCTTC. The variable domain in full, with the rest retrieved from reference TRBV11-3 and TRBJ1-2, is EAGVVQSPRYKIIEKKQPVAFWCNPISGHNTLYWYLQNLGQGPELLIRYENEEAVDDSQLPKDRFSAERLKGVDSTLKIQPAELGDSAVYLCASSAGQGTYGYTFGSGTRLTVV.